This T cell receptor beta chain was identified during a study of T cell repertoires in cytomegalovirus infection. TCRdb re-called the reads through MiXCR, storing one row per CDR3 protein. The table lists roughly 920,000 distinct CDR3 sequences, 31% of them singletons, with over 11% in the top ten. The ends were cut back, 6 bases at V and 6 bases at J, with 17 bases in the middle. From germline, CDR1 is MNHEY and CDR2 SMNVEV (reference sequence). The CDR3 runs to 14 residues. Notes on the study in general: Cumulative frequency of public TCR beta families picked out carriers of CMV plus the relevant HLA. The ex vivo response was dominated by HLA-C-restricted CMV-specific TCR beta clonotypes.

In the case of this clonotype: Its antigen is undetermined.

Sample: cultured CD8+ T cells from PBMCs, taken from culture after CMV antigen stimulation. The chain recombines TRBV27 with TRBJ1-1, with D possibly matching TRBD1 (6 bases). This sequence was found in a human donor in good health (CMV status not recorded). Some clones in this sample may be carry-over from other donors' samples. CDR3: CASRNEWGLAEAFF. DNA of the CDR3: TGTGCCAGCAGGAACGAATGGGGGCTAGCTGAAGCTTTCTTT.